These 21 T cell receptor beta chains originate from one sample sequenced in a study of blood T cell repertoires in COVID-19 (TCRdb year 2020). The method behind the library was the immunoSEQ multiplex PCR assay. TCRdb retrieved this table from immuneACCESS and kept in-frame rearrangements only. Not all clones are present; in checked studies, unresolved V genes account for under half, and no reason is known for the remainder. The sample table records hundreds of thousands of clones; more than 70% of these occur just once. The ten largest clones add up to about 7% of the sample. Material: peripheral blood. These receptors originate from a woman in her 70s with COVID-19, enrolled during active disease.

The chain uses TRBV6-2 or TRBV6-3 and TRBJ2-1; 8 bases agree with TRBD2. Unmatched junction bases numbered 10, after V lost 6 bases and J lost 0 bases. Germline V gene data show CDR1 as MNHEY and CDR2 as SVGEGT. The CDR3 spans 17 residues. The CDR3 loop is CASSPTGGQGSYNEQFF. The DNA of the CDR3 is TGTGCCAGCAGCCCTACGGGGGGGCAGGGCTCCTACAATGAGCAGTTCTTC.

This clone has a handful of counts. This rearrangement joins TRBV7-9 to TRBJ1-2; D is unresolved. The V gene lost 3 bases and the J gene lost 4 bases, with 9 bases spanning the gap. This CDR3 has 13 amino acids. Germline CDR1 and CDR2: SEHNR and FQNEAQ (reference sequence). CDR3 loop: CASSFVGSYGYTF. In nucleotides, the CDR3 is TGTGCCAGCAGCTTCGTTGGCAGCTATGGCTACACCTTC.

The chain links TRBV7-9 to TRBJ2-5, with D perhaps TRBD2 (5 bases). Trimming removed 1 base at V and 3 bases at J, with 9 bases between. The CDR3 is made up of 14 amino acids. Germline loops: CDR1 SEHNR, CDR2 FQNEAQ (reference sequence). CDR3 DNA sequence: TGTGCCAGCAGCTTAGTCCCGGGGAAAGAGACCCAGTACTTC. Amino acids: CASSLVPGKETQYF.

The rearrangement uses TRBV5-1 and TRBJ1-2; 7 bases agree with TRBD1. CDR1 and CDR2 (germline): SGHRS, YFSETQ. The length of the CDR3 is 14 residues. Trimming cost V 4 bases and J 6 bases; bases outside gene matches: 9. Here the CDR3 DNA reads TGCGCCAGCAGCCTGAGCGCAGGGGGAGATGGCTACACCTTC. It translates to CASSLSAGGDGYTF.

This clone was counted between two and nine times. CDR3 sequence (DNA): TGTGCCAGCGCATTTGGAGACGACTATGGCTACACCTTC. This translates into CASAFGDDYGYTF. J is TRBJ1-2 and V is TRBV6-6; D is unresolved. Trimming removed 8 bases at V and 3 bases at J, with 13 bases between. The CDR3 sequence is 13 residues long. Looked up from germline, CDR1 is MNHNY and CDR2 is SVGAGI (reference sequence).

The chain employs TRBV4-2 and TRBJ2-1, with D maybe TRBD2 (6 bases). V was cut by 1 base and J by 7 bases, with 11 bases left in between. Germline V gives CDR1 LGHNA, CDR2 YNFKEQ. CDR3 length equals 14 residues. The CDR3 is CASSQGVGGNEQFF. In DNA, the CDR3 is TGTGCCAGCAGCCAAGGGGTGGGGGGTAATGAGCAGTTCTTC.

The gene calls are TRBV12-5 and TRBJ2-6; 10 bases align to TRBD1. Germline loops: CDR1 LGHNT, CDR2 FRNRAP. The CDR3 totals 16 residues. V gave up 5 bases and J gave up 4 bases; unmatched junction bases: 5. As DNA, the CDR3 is TGTGCTAGTGGTCCGGGACAGGGGTTAGGGGCCAACGTCCTGACTTTC. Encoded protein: CASGPGQGLGANVLTF. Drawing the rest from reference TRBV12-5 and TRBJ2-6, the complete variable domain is DARVTQTPRHKVTEMGQEVTMRCQPILGHNTVFWYRQTMMQGLELLAYFRNRAPLDDSGMPKDRFSAEMPDATLATLKIQPSEPRDSAVYFCASGPGQGLGANVLTFGAGSRLTVL.

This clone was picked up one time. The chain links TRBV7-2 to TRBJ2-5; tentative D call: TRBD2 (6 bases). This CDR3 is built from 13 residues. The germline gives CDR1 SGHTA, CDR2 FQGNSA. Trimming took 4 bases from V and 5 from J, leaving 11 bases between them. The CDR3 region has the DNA TGTGCCAGCAGCTGGAATCGGGGGGAGACCCAGTACTTC. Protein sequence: CASSWNRGETQYF.

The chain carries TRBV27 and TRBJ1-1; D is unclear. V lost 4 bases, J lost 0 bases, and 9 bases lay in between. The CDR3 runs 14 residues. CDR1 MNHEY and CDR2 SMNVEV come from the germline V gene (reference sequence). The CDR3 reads CASSSERLNTEAFF. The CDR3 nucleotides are TGTGCCAGCAGTTCTGAGAGATTGAACACTGAAGCTTTCTTT.

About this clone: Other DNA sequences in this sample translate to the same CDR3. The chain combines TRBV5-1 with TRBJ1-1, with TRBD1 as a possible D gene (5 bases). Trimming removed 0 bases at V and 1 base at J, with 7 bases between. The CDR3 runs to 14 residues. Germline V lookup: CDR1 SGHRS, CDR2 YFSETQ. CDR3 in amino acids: CASSLGTSNTEAFF. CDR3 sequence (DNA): TGCGCCAGCAGCTTGGGGACATCGAACACTGAAGCTTTCTTT. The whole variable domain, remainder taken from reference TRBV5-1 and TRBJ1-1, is KAGVTQTPRYLIKTRGQQVTLSCSPISGHRSVSWYQQTPGQGLQFLFEYFSETQRNKGNFPGRFSGRQFSNSRSEMNVSTLELGDSALYLCASSLGTSNTEAFFGQGTRLTVV.

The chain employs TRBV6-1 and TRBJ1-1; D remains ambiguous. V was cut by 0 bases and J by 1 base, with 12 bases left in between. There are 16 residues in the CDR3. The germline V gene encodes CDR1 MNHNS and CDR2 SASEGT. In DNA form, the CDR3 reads TGTGCCAGCAGTGAAGCGCTTGGGCACTCGAACACTGAAGCTTTCTTT. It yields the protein CASSEALGHSNTEAFF.

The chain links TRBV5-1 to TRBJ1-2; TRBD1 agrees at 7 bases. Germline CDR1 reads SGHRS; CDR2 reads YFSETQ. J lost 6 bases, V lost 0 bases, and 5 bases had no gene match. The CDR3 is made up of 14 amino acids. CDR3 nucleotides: TGCGCCAGCAGCTTGGTAGGCAGGGGGGATGGCTACACCTTC. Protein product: CASSLVGRGDGYTF. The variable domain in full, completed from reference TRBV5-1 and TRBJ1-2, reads KAGVTQTPRYLIKTRGQQVTLSCSPISGHRSVSWYQQTPGQGLQFLFEYFSETQRNKGNFPGRFSGRQFSNSRSEMNVSTLELGDSALYLCASSLVGRGDGYTFGSGTRLTVV.

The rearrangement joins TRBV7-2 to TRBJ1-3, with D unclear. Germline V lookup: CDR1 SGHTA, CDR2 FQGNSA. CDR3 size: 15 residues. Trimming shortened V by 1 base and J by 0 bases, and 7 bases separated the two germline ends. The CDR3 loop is CASSLVRSSGNTIYF. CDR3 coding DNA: TGTGCCAGCAGCTTAGTACGTAGCTCTGGAAACACCATATATTTT. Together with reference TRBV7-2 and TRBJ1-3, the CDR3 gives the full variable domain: GAGVSQSPSNKVTEKGKDVELRCDPISGHTALYWYRQSLGQGLEFLIYFQGNSAPDKSGLPSDRFSAERTGGSVSTLTIQRTQQEDSAVYLCASSLVRSSGNTIYFGEGSWLTVV.

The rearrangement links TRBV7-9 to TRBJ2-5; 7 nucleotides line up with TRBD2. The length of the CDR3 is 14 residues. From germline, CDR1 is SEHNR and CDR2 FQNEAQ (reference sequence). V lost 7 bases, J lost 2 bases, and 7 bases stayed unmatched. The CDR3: CASTLDSGQETQYF. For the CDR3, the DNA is TGTGCCAGCACCCTAGATAGCGGGCAAGAGACCCAGTACTTC.

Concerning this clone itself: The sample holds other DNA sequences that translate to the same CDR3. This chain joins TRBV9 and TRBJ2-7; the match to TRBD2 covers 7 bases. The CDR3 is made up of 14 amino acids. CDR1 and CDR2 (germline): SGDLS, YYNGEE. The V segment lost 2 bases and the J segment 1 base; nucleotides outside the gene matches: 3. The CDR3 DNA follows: TGTGCCAGCAGCGTTGGAGCGGGGTCCTACGAGCAGTACTTC. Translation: CASSVGAGSYEQYF.

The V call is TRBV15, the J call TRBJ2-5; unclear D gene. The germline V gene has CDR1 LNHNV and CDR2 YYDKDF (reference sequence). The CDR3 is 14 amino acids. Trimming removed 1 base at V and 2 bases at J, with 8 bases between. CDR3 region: CATSRVNSQETQYF. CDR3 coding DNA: TGTGCCACCAGCAGAGTGAACTCTCAAGAGACCCAGTACTTC.

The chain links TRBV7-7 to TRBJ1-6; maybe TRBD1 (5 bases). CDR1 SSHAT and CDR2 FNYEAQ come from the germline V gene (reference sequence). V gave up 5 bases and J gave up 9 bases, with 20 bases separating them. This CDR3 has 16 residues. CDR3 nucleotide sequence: TGTGCCAGCAGCCGGACACCGCCCGGAATGGGTTCACCCCTCCACTTT. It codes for CASSRTPPGMGSPLHF.

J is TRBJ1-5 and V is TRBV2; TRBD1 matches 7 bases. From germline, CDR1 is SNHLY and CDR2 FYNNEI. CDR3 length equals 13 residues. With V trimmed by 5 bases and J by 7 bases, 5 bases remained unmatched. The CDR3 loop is CASSKGARQPQHF. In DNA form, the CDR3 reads TGTGCCAGCAGTAAGGGGGCCAGGCAGCCCCAGCATTTT.

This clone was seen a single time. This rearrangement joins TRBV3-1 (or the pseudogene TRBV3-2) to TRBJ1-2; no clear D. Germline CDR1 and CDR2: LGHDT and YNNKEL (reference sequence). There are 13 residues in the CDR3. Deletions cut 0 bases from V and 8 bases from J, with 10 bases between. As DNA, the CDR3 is TGTGCCAGCAGCCAAGATCTTATGCGGGGCTACACCTTC. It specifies CASSQDLMRGYTF.

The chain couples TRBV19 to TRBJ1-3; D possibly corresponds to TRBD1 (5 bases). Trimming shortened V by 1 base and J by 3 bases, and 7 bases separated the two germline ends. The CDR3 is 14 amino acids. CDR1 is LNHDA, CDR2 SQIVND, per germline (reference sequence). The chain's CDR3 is CASSIGQLGNTIYF. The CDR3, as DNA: TGTGCCAGTAGTATAGGACAGCTTGGAAACACCATATATTTT.

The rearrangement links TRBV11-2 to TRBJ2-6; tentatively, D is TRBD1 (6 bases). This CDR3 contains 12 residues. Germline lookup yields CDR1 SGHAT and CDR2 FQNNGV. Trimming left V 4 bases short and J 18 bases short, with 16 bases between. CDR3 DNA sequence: TGTGCCAGCAGCTCGCTCGGGACAACAGAGACTTTC. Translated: CASSSLGTTETF.